Presented here are 10 T cell receptor beta chains from one specimen sequenced in a study of blood T cell repertoires in COVID-19. TCRdb keeps only in-frame clones here, not all; method: immunoSEQ multiplex PCR. The sample has tens of thousands of clones; approximately 74% are singletons. The source material was peripheral blood. The receptors stem from a man between 65 and 79 years old with COVID-19, enrolled during active disease.

The rearrangement uses TRBV14 and TRBJ1-2; D gene unclear. V was shortened by 1 base and J by 4 bases, with 10 bases between the two germline ends. The germline V gene has CDR1 SGHDN and CDR2 FVKESK. This CDR3 contains 14 residues. The CDR3: CASSQGGGFYGYTF. The CDR3 DNA reads TGTGCCAGCAGCCAAGGTGGCGGATTCTATGGCTACACCTTC.

The rearrangement joins TRBV5-4 to TRBJ2-3, with 9 bases aligning to TRBD2. CDR1 is SGHNT, CDR2 YYREEE, per germline (reference sequence). J lost 4 bases, V lost 5 bases, and 5 bases had no gene match. The CDR3 length is 14 residues. The CDR3 loop reads CASSLGTSPDTQYF. The CDR3 DNA sequence: TGTGCCAGCAGTCTTGGGACTAGCCCAGATACGCAGTATTTT. Together with reference TRBV5-4 and TRBJ2-3, the CDR3 gives the full variable domain: ETGVTQSPTHLIKTRGQQVTLRCSSQSGHNTVSWYQQALGQGPQFIFQYYREEENGRGNFPPRFSGLQFPNYSSELNVNALELDDSALYLCASSLGTSPDTQYFGPGTRLTVL.

The J gene is TRBJ2-1, the V gene TRBV7-3; TRBD2 might be the D (6 bases). The CDR3 is 16 amino acids. Trimming took 6 bases from V and 0 from J, leaving 15 bases between them. The V gene's germline CDR1 is SGHTA and CDR2 FQGTGA. Here the CDR3 reads CASSYGLPSSYNEQFF. The CDR3, as DNA: TGTGCCAGCAGTTACGGACTACCGAGCTCCTACAATGAGCAGTTCTTC. Full variable domain (rest looked up from reference TRBV7-3 and TRBJ2-1): GAGVSQTPSNKVTEKGKYVELRCDPISGHTALYWYRQSLGQGPEFLIYFQGTGAADDSGLPNDRFFAVRPEGSVSTLKIQRTERGDSAVYLCASSYGLPSSYNEQFFGPGTRLTVL.

J is TRBJ1-4 and V is TRBV3-1 (or the pseudogene TRBV3-2); 7 positions agree with TRBD1. Germline trimming cut 4 bases from V and 8 bases from J; bases unmatched to any gene: 7. This CDR3 has 14 residues. CDR1 LGHDT and CDR2 YNNKEL come from the germline V gene (reference sequence). The CDR3 sequence is CASSPGQEWEKLFF. CDR3 sequence (DNA): TGTGCCAGCAGCCCCGGACAGGAATGGGAAAAACTGTTTTTT.

This clone was seen only a few times. The J gene is TRBJ1-2, the V gene TRBV15; 7 nucleotides agree with TRBD1. In germline, CDR1 is LNHNV, CDR2 YYDKDF (reference sequence). V dropped 0 bases and J dropped 4; count of bases not matched to a gene: 5. The length of the CDR3 is 15 residues. CDR3 sequence reads: CATSRDMGQPYGYTF. CDR3 bases: TGTGCCACCAGCAGAGATATGGGACAGCCCTATGGCTACACCTTC.

The rearrangement links TRBV5-1 to TRBJ2-1; 7 nucleotides align to TRBD1. Germline CDR1 reads SGHRS; CDR2 reads YFSETQ. V shed 1 base, J shed 3 bases, and the junction held 7 bases outside the gene matches. This CDR3 comprises 16 residues. The CDR3 bases are TGCGCCAGCAGCTTGACAGGGGCCTCTTACTACAATGAGCAGTTCTTC. This encodes CASSLTGASYYNEQFF.

The J gene is TRBJ1-2, the V gene TRBV7-9, with TRBD1 matching 7 bases. Germline trimming cut 8 bases from V and 2 bases from J; bases unmatched to any gene: 5. The CDR3 extends over 13 amino acids. From germline, CDR1 is SEHNR and CDR2 FQNEAQ (reference sequence). The CDR3 spells CASGEQGNYGYTF. CDR3 nucleotide sequence: TGTGCCAGCGGAGAACAGGGGAACTATGGCTACACCTTC.

V and J are TRBV15 and TRBJ1-1; no reliable D call. V was trimmed by 0 bases and J by 0 bases, leaving 11 bases between them. The CDR3 extends over 16 amino acids. Per germline, CDR1 LNHNV and CDR2 YYDKDF (reference sequence). The CDR3 bases are TGTGCCACCAGCAGAGATCGGGAGGGCCTGAACACTGAAGCTTTCTTT. It encodes CATSRDREGLNTEAFF.

This chain uses TRBV7-2 with TRBJ2-2; 9 bases align to TRBD2. This CDR3 is built from 14 residues. Germline V lookup: CDR1 SGHTA, CDR2 FQGNSA. V lost 7 bases to trimming and J lost 6 bases; unmatched junction nucleotides: 6. The DNA for the CDR3 is TGTGCCAGCATCGAGGTAGCGGGGGCCGGGGAGCTGTTTTTT. It specifies CASIEVAGAGELFF.

The rearrangement joins TRBV5-1 to TRBJ1-2, with D possibly being TRBD1 (5 bases). V lost 0 bases and J 4 bases, leaving 10 bases between the germline ends. The length of the CDR3 is 14 residues. CDR1 and CDR2 (germline): SGHRS, YFSETQ. The DNA of the CDR3 is TGCGCCAGCAGCTTGGTCGACAGCCGCTATGGCTACACCTTC. Residues: CASSLVDSRYGYTF. The entire variable domain, with the rest obtained from reference TRBV5-1 and TRBJ1-2, is as follows: KAGVTQTPRYLIKTRGQQVTLSCSPISGHRSVSWYQQTPGQGLQFLFEYFSETQRNKGNFPGRFSGRQFSNSRSEMNVSTLELGDSALYLCASSLVDSRYGYTFGSGTRLTVV.